The 30 T cell receptor beta chains given below trace back to one sample, sequenced in a study of naive and memory T cell subsets. Ligated cDNA underwent four rounds of PCR with nested alpha and beta constant region primers and SP2. From the 5' RACE reads, TCRdb called clonotypes with MiXCR, one entry per CDR3 protein. The table records roughly 60,000 distinct CDR3 sequences, 7.2% of them present only once. An oligonucleotide containing a UMI was ligated to the 3' end of TCR cDNA. Receptor source: a male donor in good health.

This clonotype has a single count. The chain combines TRBV7-9 with TRBJ2-3; TRBD1 agrees at 8 bases. V dropped 1 base and J dropped 0; count of bases not matched to a gene: 6. The CDR3 spans 17 residues. Germline CDR1 and CDR2: SEHNR and FQNEAQ (reference sequence). CDR3 sequence: CASSLVTGTGSTDTQYF. The CDR3 coding sequence is TGTGCCAGCAGCTTAGTTACCGGGACAGGTAGCACAGATACGCAGTATTTT.

There are a few counts of this clonotype. The chain recombines TRBV6-5 with TRBJ1-4; no firm D call. CDR1 is MNHEY, CDR2 SVGAGI, per germline. Trimming stripped 2 bases from V and 0 bases from J, with 10 bases between. This CDR3 comprises 16 residues. CDR3 region: CASSYGFPPTNEKLFF. CDR3 bases: TGTGCCAGCAGTTACGGCTTCCCTCCAACTAATGAAAAACTGTTTTTT.

In its sample, this clonotype was seen a few times. The chain uses TRBV7-9 and TRBJ2-7; possibly TRBD1 for D (5 bases). This CDR3 has 14 amino acids. CDR1 is SEHNR, CDR2 FQNEAQ, per germline (reference sequence). V dropped 3 bases and J dropped 5 bases, with 14 bases sitting between them. CDR3 residues: CASSLVQVSDEQYF. The CDR3 region has the DNA TGTGCCAGCAGCTTGGTACAGGTTTCGGACGAGCAGTACTTC.

This clonotype showed up just a few times. The genes are TRBV3-1 and TRBJ1-3; maybe TRBD1 (5 bases). V lost 4 bases and J lost 0, with 7 bases in between. The CDR3 covers 14 residues. Germline V gene lookup returns CDR1 LGHDT and CDR2 YNNKEL (reference sequence). CDR3 DNA sequence: TGTGCCAGCAGCCGGGGCTCCTCTGGAAACACCATATATTTT. Protein: CASSRGSSGNTIYF.

This clonotype was seen a handful of times. The chain recombines TRBV5-6 with TRBJ2-2, with 7 bases that match TRBD1. CDR1 SGHDT and CDR2 YYEEEE come from the germline V gene. V trimming: 6 bases; J trimming: 5 bases; junction bases outside the gene matches: 7. The CDR3 loop spans 14 amino acids. CDR3 sequence (DNA): TGTGCCAGCACACACAGGGGTTATACCGGGGAGCTGTTTTTT. It specifies CASTHRGYTGELFF.

This rearrangement joins TRBV29-1 to TRBJ2-3, with D unresolved. V was clipped by 8 bases and J by 6 bases, with 21 bases between them. This CDR3 is built from 14 residues. The germline V gene encodes CDR1 SQVTM and CDR2 ANQGSEA. The CDR3 region has the DNA TGCAGCACCCAAAGTATTAGCCTGCGGGATACGCAGTATTTT. Its translation: CSTQSISLRDTQYF.

The gene calls are TRBV19 and TRBJ2-1; 8 nucleotides line up with TRBD2. This CDR3 spans 16 amino acids. Losses at the gene ends were 6 bases for V and 8 bases for J; bases not matched to a gene: 15. In germline, CDR1 is LNHDA, CDR2 SQIVND (reference sequence). CDR3: CASRNPLGTSWDEQFF. In DNA form, the CDR3 reads TGTGCCAGTAGAAATCCCCTCGGGACTAGTTGGGATGAGCAGTTCTTC.

This clonotype was counted only a few times. The chain joins TRBV5-5 to TRBJ1-5; TRBD1 might be the D (6 bases). The CDR3 runs to 14 residues. V lost 0 bases, J lost 6 bases, and 10 bases lay in between. Germline V gives CDR1 SGHKS, CDR2 YYEKEE (reference sequence). The CDR3 loop reads CASSLEGGSQPQHF. The CDR3 bases are TGTGCCAGCAGCTTGGAGGGGGGGAGTCAGCCCCAGCATTTT.

In its sample, this clonotype was seen many times. This rearrangement joins TRBV12-3 or TRBV12-4 to TRBJ1-1, with 7 positions matching TRBD1. This CDR3 region has 12 residues. Trimming cost V 8 bases and J 5 bases; bases outside gene matches: 5. This chain's CDR3 is CASLGDRTEAFF. CDR3 DNA sequence: TGTGCCAGCCTGGGGGACAGAACTGAAGCTTTCTTT.

This clonotype was seen more than once but under ten times. V and J are TRBV20-1 and TRBJ1-5; tentatively, D is TRBD1 (6 bases). This CDR3 is built from 13 residues. Trimming cost V 5 bases and J 7 bases, with 15 bases left between them. Looked up from germline, CDR1 is DFQATT and CDR2 is SNEGSKA (reference sequence). The CDR3 here is CSARTQGNQPQHF. CDR3 sequence (DNA): TGCAGTGCTCGTACACAGGGAAACCAGCCCCAGCATTTT.

This clonotype was recorded a few times. The chain links TRBV4-2 to TRBJ2-5; no definite D call. V lost 0 bases to trimming and J lost 4 bases, with 3 bases between them. Germline CDR1 LGHNA, CDR2 YNFKEQ. This CDR3 spans 12 amino acids. The CDR3 loop reads CASSQEGETQYF. In DNA form, the CDR3 reads TGTGCCAGCAGCCAAGAAGGAGAGACCCAGTACTTC.

This clonotype was detected only a few times. The V gene is TRBV12-3 or TRBV12-4, the J gene TRBJ1-6; D might be TRBD1 (5 bases). The CDR3 sequence is 15 residues long. V dropped 1 base and J dropped 8 bases, with 12 bases sitting between them. DNA for the CDR3: TGTGCCAGCAGTTTAGGGGGCACGAGGGATTCACCCCTCCACTTT. Its translation is CASSLGGTRDSPLHF.

V gene TRBV18 combines with J gene TRBJ2-1; D is possibly TRBD1 or TRBD2 (5 bases each). V gave up 2 bases and J gave up 0 bases, with 8 bases separating them. The CDR3 length is 15 residues. CDR1 and CDR2 (germline): KGHSH, LQKENI. For the CDR3, the DNA is TGTGCCAGCTCACCATGGGACGGCTCCTACAATGAGCAGTTCTTC. Translating gives CASSPWDGSYNEQFF.

This chain joins TRBV20-1 and TRBJ2-4, with 11 bases identical to TRBD2. Germline lookup yields CDR1 DFQATT and CDR2 SNEGSKA (reference sequence). The CDR3 runs to 14 residues. V was clipped by 1 base and J by 8 bases; unmatched bases: 4. Here the CDR3 DNA reads TGCAGTGCTAGAGTGGCACTAGCGGGAGACATTCAGTACTTC. It specifies CSARVALAGDIQYF.

This clonotype was seen only a few times. The genes are TRBV6-5 and TRBJ1-1, with D possibly being TRBD1 (5 bases). Germline loops: CDR1 MNHEY, CDR2 SVGAGI. V was cut by 0 bases and J by 5 bases, with 10 bases left in between. CDR3 length: 14 residues. The CDR3 coding sequence is TGTGCCAGCAGTTACTCAGACGAGGGGACTGAAGCTTTCTTT. It is translated as CASSYSDEGTEAFF.

The table lists this clonotype with a few counts. The V gene is TRBV6-1, the J gene TRBJ2-2; D is undetermined. Per germline, CDR1 MNHNS and CDR2 SASEGT. Deletions cut 4 bases from V and 6 bases from J, with 12 bases between. This CDR3 contains 14 residues. The CDR3 coding sequence is TGTGCCAGCAGTGGGTCCCGGTCGTCCGGGGAGCTGTTTTTT. Protein product: CASSGSRSSGELFF.

This chain joins TRBV12-5 and TRBJ2-5; D possibly corresponds to TRBD2 (7 bases). V gave up 4 bases and J gave up 5 bases, with 14 bases separating them. The length of the CDR3 is 14 residues. Germline values: CDR1 LGHNT, CDR2 FRNRAP. CDR3 sequence: CASGSGEGLETQYF. The CDR3 coding sequence is TGTGCTAGTGGTTCAGGGGAGGGCCTGGAGACCCAGTACTTC.

The rearrangement links TRBV6-1 to TRBJ2-1, with D maybe TRBD1 (6 bases). The V gene's germline CDR1 is MNHNS and CDR2 SASEGT. The germline V and J ends were trimmed by 8 bases and 1 base, with 12 bases remaining between them. The CDR3 totals 14 residues. The CDR3 DNA sequence: TGTGCCAGCTTACAGGACAGTTCCTACAATGAGCAGTTCTTC. Its protein is CASLQDSSYNEQFF.

This clonotype was observed at least ten times. This sequence joins TRBV4-2 and TRBJ1-1; no firm D call. The CDR3 totals 13 residues. V was cut by 4 bases and J by 11 bases, with 17 bases left in between. Germline CDR1 and CDR2: LGHNA and YNFKEQ. The CDR3 sequence: CASSLEVARVAFF. The CDR3 region has the DNA TGTGCCAGCAGCCTCGAGGTGGCGAGAGTGGCTTTCTTT.

The V gene is TRBV2, the J gene TRBJ1-3, with D possibly TRBD1 on 5 matching bases. The CDR3 covers 15 residues. The V and J ends lost 4 bases and 0 bases respectively, with 10 bases between them. CDR1 is SNHLY, CDR2 FYNNEI, per germline. The CDR3, as DNA: TGTGCCAGCAGTGCAGGGCAGCCCTCTGGAAACACCATATATTTT. It yields the protein CASSAGQPSGNTIYF.

This clonotype turned up a few times. This chain connects TRBV5-1 to TRBJ2-1; 16 positions match TRBD2. V trimming: 7 bases; J trimming: 9 bases; junction bases outside the gene matches: 7. CDR3 length equals 15 residues. Germline V gene lookup returns CDR1 SGHRS and CDR2 YFSETQ. CDR3 amino acids: CASGGTSGRAIEQFF. In nucleotides, the CDR3 is TGCGCCAGCGGAGGGACTAGCGGGAGGGCAATTGAGCAGTTCTTC.

This clonotype was picked up a small number of times. The J gene is TRBJ1-1, the V gene TRBV5-1; D is unresolved. CDR3 length equals 15 residues. CDR1 SGHRS and CDR2 YFSETQ come from the germline V gene. Trimming shortened V by 4 bases and J by 0 bases, and 13 bases separated the two germline ends. The DNA for the CDR3 is TGCGCCAGCAGCCCGCTTTCAGGAATGAACACTGAAGCTTTCTTT. This translates into CASSPLSGMNTEAFF.

This clonotype has a handful of counts. The J gene is TRBJ2-5, the V gene TRBV7-2; D unresolved. The germline gives CDR1 SGHTA, CDR2 FQGNSA. The CDR3 contains 16 residues. V lost 5 bases to trimming and J lost 4 bases, with 20 bases between them. The CDR3 here is CASSPIGKLRGETQYF. The CDR3 DNA follows: TGTGCCAGCAGCCCAATAGGAAAGCTCAGAGGAGAGACCCAGTACTTC.

This clonotype was seen only a few times. The J gene is TRBJ2-1, the V gene TRBV7-6; tentatively, D is TRBD2 (5 bases). Germline V gene lookup returns CDR1 SGHVS and CDR2 FNYEAQ. Trimming stripped 2 bases from V and 5 bases from J, with 16 bases between. This CDR3 has 16 residues. The CDR3 protein is CASSLTPRRGNNEQFF. The CDR3 nucleotides read TGTGCCAGCAGCTTAACCCCCCGGAGAGGGAACAATGAGCAGTTCTTC.

This clonotype has ten or more counts. V and J are TRBV5-8 and TRBJ2-7; 12 nucleotides align to TRBD1. The V and J ends lost 4 bases and 1 base, in that order; junction bases with no gene match: 6. Germline values: CDR1 SGHTS, CDR2 YDEGEE. This CDR3 has 16 residues. CDR3 bases: TGTGCCAGCAGCCGCGGGACAGGGGGCCCTTCCTACGAGCAGTACTTC. This translates into CASSRGTGGPSYEQYF.

This rearrangement joins TRBV21-1 to TRBJ2-7; the table calls TRBD1, which could not be checked here. TRBV21-1 represents a pseudogene. The length of the CDR3 is 16 residues. This chain's CDR3 is CASSKGERVSSYEQYF. The CDR3, as DNA: TGTGCCAGCAGCAAAGGGGAGAGGGTTAGCTCCTACGAGCAGTACTTC.

Here the CDR3 reads CASSSLRSGVTGELFF. CDR3 DNA: TGTGCCAGCAGCTCCCTCCGTAGCGGGGTCACCGGGGAGCTGTTTTTT. This chain uses TRBV11-2 with TRBJ2-2, with TRBD2 matching 8 bases. CDR1 is SGHAT and CDR2 is FQNNGV in the germline V gene. V was pared by 4 bases and J by 4 bases, with 8 bases of the junction left unmatched. CDR3 length: 16 amino acids.

There are many counts of this clonotype. This chain links TRBV29-1 with TRBJ2-6; either TRBD1 or TRBD2 may fit D (5 bases each). This CDR3 is built from 13 residues. With 6 bases removed from V and 4 bases from J, the gap between germline ends came to 10 bases. Germline-derived CDR1 and CDR2 are SQVTM and ANQGSEA. CDR3: CSVGEVGANVLTF. CDR3 DNA: TGCAGCGTGGGGGAAGTCGGGGCCAACGTCCTGACTTTC.

V and J are TRBV20-1 and TRBJ2-1; TRBD2 aligns across 10 bases. Per germline, CDR1 DFQATT and CDR2 SNEGSKA (reference sequence). The CDR3 has 13 residues. The CDR3, as DNA: TGCAGAGCCAGCGGGGGGGCAGGAAATGAGCAGTTCTTC. It specifies CRASGGAGNEQFF.

The chain links TRBV3-1 to TRBJ1-2; the D gene is possibly TRBD1 (5 bases). V lost 6 bases, J lost 4 bases, and 15 bases lay in between. Per germline, CDR1 LGHDT and CDR2 YNNKEL (reference sequence). This CDR3 spans 14 amino acids. Here the CDR3 reads CASSDHRTPYGYTF. The CDR3 DNA is TGTGCCAGCAGTGACCACAGGACACCCTATGGCTACACCTTC.